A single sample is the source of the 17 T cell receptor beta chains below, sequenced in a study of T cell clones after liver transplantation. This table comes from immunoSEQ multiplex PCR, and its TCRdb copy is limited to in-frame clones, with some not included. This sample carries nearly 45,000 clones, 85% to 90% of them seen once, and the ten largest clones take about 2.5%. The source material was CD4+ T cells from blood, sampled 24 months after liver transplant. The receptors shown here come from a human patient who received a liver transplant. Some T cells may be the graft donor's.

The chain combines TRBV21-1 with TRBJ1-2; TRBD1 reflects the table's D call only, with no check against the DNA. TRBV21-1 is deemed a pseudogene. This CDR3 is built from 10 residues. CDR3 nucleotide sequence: TGTGCCACTAGACAGGGAAGCTACACCTTC. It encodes CATRQGSYTF.

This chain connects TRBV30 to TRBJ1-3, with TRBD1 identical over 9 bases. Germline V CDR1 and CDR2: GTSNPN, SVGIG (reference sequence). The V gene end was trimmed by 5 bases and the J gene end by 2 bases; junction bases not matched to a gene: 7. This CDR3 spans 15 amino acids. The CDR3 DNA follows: TGTGCCTGGGGGGGACAGGGAGGACCTGGAAACACCATATATTTT. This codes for CAWGGQGGPGNTIYF.

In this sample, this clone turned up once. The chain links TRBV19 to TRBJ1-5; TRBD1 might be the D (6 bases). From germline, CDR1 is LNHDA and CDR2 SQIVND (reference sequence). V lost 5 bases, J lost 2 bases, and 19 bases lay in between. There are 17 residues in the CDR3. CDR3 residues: CASSPLRQVGGNQPQHF. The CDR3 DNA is TGTGCCAGTAGTCCCCTTCGACAGGTGGGAGGCAATCAGCCCCAGCATTTT.

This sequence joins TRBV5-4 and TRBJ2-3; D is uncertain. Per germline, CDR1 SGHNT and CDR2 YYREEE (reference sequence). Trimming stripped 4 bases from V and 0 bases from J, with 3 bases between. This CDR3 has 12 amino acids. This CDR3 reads CASSISTDTQYF. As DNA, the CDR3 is TGTGCCAGCAGCATTAGCACAGATACGCAGTATTTT.

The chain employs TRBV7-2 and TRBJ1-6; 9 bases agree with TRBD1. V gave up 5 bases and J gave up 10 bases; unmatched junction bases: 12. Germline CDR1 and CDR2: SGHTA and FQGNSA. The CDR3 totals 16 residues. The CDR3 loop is CASSPYRDRARSPLHF. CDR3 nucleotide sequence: TGTGCCAGCAGCCCGTACCGGGACAGGGCTAGGTCACCCCTCCACTTT.

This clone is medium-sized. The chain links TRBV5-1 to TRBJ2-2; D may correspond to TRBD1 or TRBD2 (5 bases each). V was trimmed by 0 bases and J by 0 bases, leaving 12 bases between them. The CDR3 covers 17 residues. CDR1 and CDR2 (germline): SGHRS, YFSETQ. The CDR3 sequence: CASSLGHRDANTGELFF. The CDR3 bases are TGCGCCAGCAGCTTGGGACACCGGGACGCGAACACCGGGGAGCTGTTTTTT.

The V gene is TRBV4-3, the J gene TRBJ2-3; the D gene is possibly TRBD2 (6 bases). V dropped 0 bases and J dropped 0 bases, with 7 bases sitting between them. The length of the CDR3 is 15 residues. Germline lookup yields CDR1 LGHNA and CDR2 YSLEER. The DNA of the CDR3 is TGCGCCAGCAGCCAAGAAGGGACTAGCACAGATACGCAGTATTTT. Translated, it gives CASSQEGTSTDTQYF.

The CDR3 nucleotides read TGTGCCACCAGCAGAGATCGAGGGAATAGCAATCAGCCCCAGCATTTT. This translates into CATSRDRGNSNQPQHF. The V and J genes are TRBV15 and TRBJ1-5; D remains unclear. Per the germline V gene, CDR1 is LNHNV and CDR2 is YYDKDF (reference sequence). The V and J ends lost 0 bases and 0 bases respectively, with 9 bases between them. This CDR3 spans 16 amino acids. The whole variable domain, filled in from reference TRBV15 and TRBJ1-5, reads DAMVIQNPRYQVTQFGKPVTLSCSQTLNHNVMYWYQQKSSQAPKLLFHYYDKDFNNEADTPDNFQSRRPNTSFCFLDIRSPGLGDTAMYLCATSRDRGNSNQPQHFGDGTRLSIL.

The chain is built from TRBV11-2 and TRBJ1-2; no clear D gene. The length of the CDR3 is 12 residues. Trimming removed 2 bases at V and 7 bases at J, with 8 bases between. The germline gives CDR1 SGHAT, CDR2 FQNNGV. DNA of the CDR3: TGTGCCAGCAGCTTAACGGTGTCTGGCTACACCTTC. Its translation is CASSLTVSGYTF.

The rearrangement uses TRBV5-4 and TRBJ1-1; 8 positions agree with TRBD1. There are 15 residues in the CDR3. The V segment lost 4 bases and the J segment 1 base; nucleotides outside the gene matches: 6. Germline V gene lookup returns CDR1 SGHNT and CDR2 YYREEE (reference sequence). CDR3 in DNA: TGTGCCAGCAGCCTGCGACAGGGGAAGAACACTGAAGCTTTCTTT. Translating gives CASSLRQGKNTEAFF.

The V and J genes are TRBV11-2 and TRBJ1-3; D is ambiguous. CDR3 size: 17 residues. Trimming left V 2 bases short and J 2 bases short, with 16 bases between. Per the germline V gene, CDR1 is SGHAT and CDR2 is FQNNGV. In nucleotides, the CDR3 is TGTGCCAGCAGCTTAAAAGGAAGACCGGCCACTGGAAACACCATATATTTT. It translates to CASSLKGRPATGNTIYF.

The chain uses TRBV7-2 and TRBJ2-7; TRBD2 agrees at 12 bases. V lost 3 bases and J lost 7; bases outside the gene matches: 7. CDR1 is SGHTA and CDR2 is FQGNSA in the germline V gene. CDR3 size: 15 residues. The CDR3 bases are TGTGCCAGCAGCTTTACTAGCGGGGGGCTCCAGGAGCAGTACTTC. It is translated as CASSFTSGGLQEQYF.

Here the CDR3 DNA reads TGTGCCAGCAGTGACGGGGGGCCCACAGATACGCAGTATTTT. It codes for CASSDGGPTDTQYF. The genes are TRBV6-4 and TRBJ2-3, with D tentatively TRBD1 or TRBD2 (6 bases each). Germline loops: CDR1 MRHNA, CDR2 SNTAGT. This CDR3 has 14 amino acids. V dropped 2 bases and J dropped 2 bases, with 8 bases sitting between them.

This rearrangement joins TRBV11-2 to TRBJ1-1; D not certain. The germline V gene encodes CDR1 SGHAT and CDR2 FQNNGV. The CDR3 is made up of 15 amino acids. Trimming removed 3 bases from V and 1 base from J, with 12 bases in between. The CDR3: CASSFRRYGNTEAFF. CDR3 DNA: TGTGCCAGCAGCTTCCGAAGATATGGGAACACTGAAGCTTTCTTT.

DNA of the CDR3: TGCAGCGCCGCCGGGGGGAGGGGTGGCTACACCTTC. It encodes CSAAGGRGGYTF. The J gene is TRBJ1-2, the V gene TRBV29-1; possible D gene TRBD1, 5 bases. Trimming took 7 bases from V and 7 from J, leaving 16 bases between them. The CDR3 has 12 residues. CDR1 is SQVTM, CDR2 ANQGSEA, per germline.

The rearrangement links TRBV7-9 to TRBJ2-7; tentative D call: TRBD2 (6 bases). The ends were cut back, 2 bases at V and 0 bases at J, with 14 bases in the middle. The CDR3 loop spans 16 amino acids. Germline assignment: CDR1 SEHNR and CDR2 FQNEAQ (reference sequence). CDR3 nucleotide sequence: TGTGCCAGCAGCTTAATCAGAACGGGAGCCTCCTACGAGCAGTACTTC. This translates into CASSLIRTGASYEQYF.

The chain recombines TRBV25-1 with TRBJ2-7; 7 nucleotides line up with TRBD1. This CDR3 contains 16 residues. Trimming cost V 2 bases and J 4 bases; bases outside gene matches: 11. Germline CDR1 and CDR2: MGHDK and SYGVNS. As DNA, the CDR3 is TGTGCCAGCAGTGAACCCAGGGACAGCCAAAGGTACGAGCAGTACTTC. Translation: CASSEPRDSQRYEQYF.